Detailed here is one T cell receptor beta chain. Its recognized antigen is unknown. Base qualities are not provided; no much larger clone lies one nucleotide away. The data belong to a study of CD8+ T cells in alopecia areata (dated by TCRdb to the late 2010s). About the investigation overall: Treated patients were enrolled in an open-label pilot trial of oral tofacitinib at 5 to 10 mg twice daily for moderate-to-severe alopecia areata. On the human side, TCRbeta sequencing was run on scalp tissue and on sorted CD4+ and CD8+ peripheral blood T cells from healthy controls and from alopecia areata patients with either patchy or totalis/universalis disease. Biopsies were taken from tofacitinib-treated patients at baseline and at 4 and 24 weeks of treatment, and a later scalp biopsy was taken in several of the tofacitinib-treated patients. TCRbeta CDR3 regions were amplified by immunoSEQ multiplex PCR using 35 Vbeta forward and 13 Jbeta reverse primers. RNA was obtained with the PAXgene miRNA kit for fixed scalp, the miRNeasy kit for PBMCs, and the RNeasy kit for mouse skin. Scalp clonality was compared across normal scalp (n=4), patchy alopecia areata scalp (n=8), and alopecia totalis/universalis scalp (n=8). High-throughput TCRbeta sequencing was used to examine T cell clonal expansion in alopecia areata in both the C3H/HeJ mouse model and human patients. Patients stayed on tofacitinib for 6 to 18 months and then had 6 months of follow-up off drug so that delayed response and recurrence could be assessed.

From the cysteine up to the phenylalanine, the CDR3 has a length of 15 residues. Kept here is only the CDR3 DNA, which spans 45 bases and is read in frame from base 1. Per the germline V gene, SGHAT is the CDR1 and FQNNGV is the CDR2. Trimming takes 1 base off V and 2 bases off J; junction bases not matched to a gene: 4. What the time point label conveys for this sample: baseline before oral tofacitinib. Peripheral blood and lesional scalp punch biopsies were obtained from patients with alopecia areata. PBMCs were separated by density centrifugation and stained for CD3, CD4 and CD8, after which CD4+ and CD8+ T cells were sorted on a FACSAria. The protocol used for the library was the immunoSEQ multiplex PCR assay. RNA was extracted from all samples and reverse transcribed into cDNA, which served as template for TCR sequencing. SuperScript III was used for first-strand cDNA synthesis, primed with a 2:1 mix of oligo-dT and random hexamers. Amplification bias was assessed with a synthetic immune receptor repertoire, and residual bias was removed computationally. On the authors' methods: After raw reads were preprocessed to remove errors, the CDR3 was defined following IMGT conventions as running from the conserved cysteine to phenylalanine. To get clonality, Shannon entropy was normalized by log2 of the number of productive unique TCRs and the result was subtracted from 1. CD4 or CD8 identity of scalp clones was inferred by cross-referencing scalp TCRbeta sequences with sorted blood CD4 and CD8 repertoires. TCRdb obtained this table from immuneACCESS and retained in-frame rearrangements with V and J assigned. These tables miss some clones; where compared with another copy, unresolved V genes account for less than half of the shortfall, and the remainder is unexplained. V and J calls and clone size are given by that table; D and trimming were obtained from the DNA. For this sample there are some 150,000 clones; around 55% appear just once. The ten largest clones capture approximately 20% of the sample.

Study-level results and caveats: TCR sequences shared between patients were less clear than in mice, possibly partly because of HLA diversity in the patient population. Compared with normal scalp, lesional scalp had higher clonality and more expanded CD8+ clones, particularly in alopecia totalis/universalis, a pattern that suggests antigenic drive. Resident alphabeta T cells in normal human skin are also sequenced, complicating scalp TCR repertoire analysis, unlike mouse skin dominated by gammadelta T cells.

The receptor's source is a human donor with alopecia areata. This chain joins TRBV11-2 to TRBJ2-7; the junction holds 8 bases that match TRBD1. This specimen consisted of CD8+ T cells sorted from blood, obtained at week 0. The CDR3 reads CASSLGSGGAYEQYF. The DNA is TGTGCCAGCAGCTTAGGGTCAGGGGGCGCCTACGAGCAGTACTTC. With the rest looked up from the reference TRBV11-2 and TRBJ2-7 genes rather than sequenced, the full variable domain is EAGVAQSPRYKIIEKRQSVAFWCNPISGHATLYWYQQILGQGPKLLIQFQNNGVVDDSQLPKDRFSAERLKGVDSTLKIQPAKLEDSAVYLCASSLGSGGAYEQYFGPGTRLTVT.